The clone carrying this T cell receptor beta chain has only a few counts. Its matching antigen is unknown. With V trimmed by 6 bases and J by 10 bases, 15 bases remained unmatched. The CDR3 covers 15 residues. Germline V gene sequence: CDR1 SNHLY, CDR2 FYNNEI. All of the isolated RNA was reverse transcribed, so expressed TCRB transcripts were sequenced. Some clones are missing from TCRdb's copy, which holds only in-frame ones; the method was immunoSEQ multiplex PCR. The table records fewer than 350,000 clones, under 8.5% of them present only once. The data were taken from a study of beta chain features in type 1 diabetes. Across the whole study: Across the samples, approximately 110,000,000 sorted cells were examined in total.

Overall study findings and caveats: Any PCR bias toward short templates would affect both groups alike. Among patients, naive, central memory and Treg TCRB repertoires appeared more similar than among healthy donors.

Material: central memory CD4+ T cells from blood. The rearrangement joins TRBV2 to TRBJ1-2, with 9 nucleotides matching TRBD1. This clonotype was obtained from a woman younger than 30 in good health. CDR3 in amino acids: CASRDLQGAGGDYTF. CDR3 in DNA: TGTGCCAGCAGGGACCTACAGGGGGCGGGAGGCGACTACACCTTC.